Each of the 29 T cell receptor beta chains below was sequenced from the same sample in a study of blood T cell repertoires in COVID-19. Sequencing used immunoSEQ multiplex PCR; TCRdb keeps in-frame clones, though not all of them. Of roughly 200,000 clones detected, about 89% appear once; the ten largest clones hold about 7%. The specimen sequenced was peripheral blood. These receptors originate from a man between 35 and 55 years old with acute or convalescent COVID-19.

The rearrangement joins TRBV24-1 to TRBJ1-1, with a tentative D call TRBD1 (6 bases). V was shortened by 7 bases and J by 3 bases, with 17 bases between the two germline ends. CDR1 KGHDR and CDR2 SFDVKD come from the germline V gene. The CDR3 has 15 amino acids. The DNA for the CDR3 is TGTGCCACCAGGGACAGTCGCCAAGGTGACACTGAAGCTTTCTTT. Protein sequence: CATRDSRQGDTEAFF.

The J gene is TRBJ1-5, the V gene TRBV7-2; 8 bases are shared with TRBD1. The junction had 3 bases not matched to a gene; V was cut back by 0 bases and J by 2 bases. The length of the CDR3 is 16 residues. The V gene's germline CDR1 is SGHTA and CDR2 FQGNSA. CDR3 protein: CASSLALGQGNQPQHF. DNA of the CDR3: TGTGCCAGCAGCTTAGCACTGGGACAGGGCAATCAGCCCCAGCATTTT.

The rearrangement joins TRBV3-1 (or the pseudogene TRBV3-2) to TRBJ1-1; the D gene is possibly TRBD1 (5 bases). Trimming removed 0 bases at V and 7 bases at J, with 9 bases between. This CDR3 contains 13 residues. Per germline, CDR1 LGHDT and CDR2 YNNKEL (reference sequence). The CDR3 DNA sequence: TGTGCCAGCAGCCAAGATCTAACAGGTGAAGCTTTCTTT. Encoded protein: CASSQDLTGEAFF.

This chain joins TRBV28 and TRBJ1-1; D not resolved. CDR3 size: 12 residues. Trimming stripped 6 bases from V and 11 bases from J, with 16 bases between. Germline-derived CDR1 and CDR2 are MDHEN and SYDVKM. The CDR3 region has the DNA TGTGCCAGCAGGGTCGTGTCGGGTCTGGCTTTCTTT. It yields the protein CASRVVSGLAFF.

The chain is built from TRBV11-1 and TRBJ1-2; 9 positions agree with TRBD1. The V and J ends lost 5 bases and 2 bases, in that order; junction bases with no gene match: 3. This CDR3 has 14 amino acids. In germline, CDR1 is SGHAT, CDR2 FQDESV (reference sequence). CDR3 in amino acids: CASSRTGANYGYTF. CDR3 sequence (DNA): TGTGCCAGCAGCCGGACAGGGGCAAACTATGGCTACACCTTC.

This clone was picked up a small number of times. This chain's CDR3 is CASSLAGGDTQYF. In DNA form, the CDR3 reads TGCGCCAGCAGCTTGGCGGGGGGAGATACGCAGTATTTT. The chain joins TRBV5-1 to TRBJ2-3, with 7 positions matching TRBD2. This CDR3 region has 13 residues. Germline assignment: CDR1 SGHRS and CDR2 YFSETQ. J lost 5 bases, V lost 0 bases, and 0 bases had no gene match.

V usage is TRBV5-8 and J usage is TRBJ1-5, with TRBD1 as a possible D gene (5 bases). This CDR3 is built from 14 residues. Deletions cut 3 bases from V and 2 bases from J, with 9 bases between. CDR1 is SGHTS, CDR2 YDEGEE, per germline. CDR3 sequence reads: CASSSTGGNQPQHF. CDR3 nucleotides: TGTGCCAGCAGCTCTACGGGGGGCAATCAGCCCCAGCATTTT. The full variable domain, with the rest looked up from reference TRBV5-8 and TRBJ1-5, is EAGVTQSPTHLIKTRGQQATLRCSPISGHTSVYWYQQALGLGLQFLLWYDEGEERNRGNFPPRFSGRQFPNYSSELNVNALELEDSALYLCASSSTGGNQPQHFGDGTRLSIL.

The J gene is TRBJ1-1, the V gene TRBV4-1, with a tentative D call TRBD1 (6 bases). Germline assignment: CDR1 MGHRA and CDR2 YSYEKL. The CDR3 is 13 residues long. V dropped 6 bases and J dropped 4 bases, with 12 bases sitting between them. CDR3 region: CASRLTGGTEAFF. The CDR3 DNA is TGCGCCAGCAGACTGACAGGAGGCACTGAAGCTTTCTTT.

The V gene is TRBV14, the J gene TRBJ1-2, with D uncertain. V was pared by 1 base and J by 5 bases, with 11 bases between. CDR1 SGHDN and CDR2 FVKESK come from the germline V gene. The CDR3 sequence is 14 residues long. The CDR3 spells CASSQATFRYGYTF. The CDR3 DNA reads as TGTGCCAGCAGCCAAGCAACATTTCGTTATGGCTACACCTTC.

V and J are TRBV6-2 or TRBV6-3 and TRBJ2-5, with D possibly matching TRBD2 (5 bases). Germline V gene lookup returns CDR1 MNHEY and CDR2 SVGEGT. The CDR3 spans 15 residues. The V gene lost 0 bases and the J gene lost 5 bases, with 13 bases spanning the gap. The CDR3 DNA reads TGTGCCAGCAGTTACTCGCTTCTGGCGGGCGAGACCCAGTACTTC. It codes for CASSYSLLAGETQYF.

The rearrangement uses TRBV4-1 and TRBJ2-2; tentatively, D is TRBD2 (5 bases). The V end was cut by 7 bases, the J end by 1 base, with 10 bases between. CDR1 MGHRA and CDR2 YSYEKL come from the germline V gene. This CDR3 is built from 14 residues. CDR3: CASTFRGNTGELFF. DNA of the CDR3: TGCGCCAGCACATTTCGGGGGAACACCGGGGAGCTGTTTTTT.

This sequence joins TRBV18 and TRBJ2-5; TRBD2 agrees at 16 bases. Germline values: CDR1 KGHSH, CDR2 LQKENI. J lost 3 bases, V lost 3 bases, and 10 bases had no gene match. This CDR3 contains 19 residues. The CDR3 DNA reads as TGTGCCAGCTCACCCCTCCCCCCCGGGACTAGCGGGGGGGAAGAGACCCAGTACTTC. Translated, it gives CASSPLPPGTSGGEETQYF.

The V gene is TRBV27, the J gene TRBJ2-1; TRBD2 is a possible D gene (6 bases). This CDR3 has 15 amino acids. CDR1 is MNHEY, CDR2 SMNVEV, per germline (reference sequence). V shed 1 base and J shed 0 bases, with 7 bases lying between them. The CDR3 nucleotides are TGTGCCAGCAGTTTATTGGGGGGCTCCTACAATGAGCAGTTCTTC. It translates to CASSLLGGSYNEQFF.

The chain links TRBV5-1 to TRBJ2-3; D possibly corresponds to TRBD1 (5 bases). The CDR3 is 15 residues long. CDR1 is SGHRS, CDR2 YFSETQ, per germline. Trimming cost V 4 bases and J 2 bases, with 14 bases left between them. CDR3 region: CASSQGFPSTDTQYF. CDR3 bases: TGCGCCAGCAGCCAGGGATTTCCCTCCACAGATACGCAGTATTTT. The complete variable domain, with remaining parts taken from reference TRBV5-1 and TRBJ2-3, reads KAGVTQTPRYLIKTRGQQVTLSCSPISGHRSVSWYQQTPGQGLQFLFEYFSETQRNKGNFPGRFSGRQFSNSRSEMNVSTLELGDSALYLCASSQGFPSTDTQYFGPGTRLTVL.

The chain links TRBV12-3 or TRBV12-4 to TRBJ2-1, with 7 bases matching TRBD1. The CDR3 extends over 13 amino acids. The V and J ends lost 4 bases and 5 bases, in that order; junction bases with no gene match: 2. The chain's CDR3 is CASSYGTDNEQFF. CDR3 in DNA: TGTGCCAGCAGTTATGGGACAGACAATGAGCAGTTCTTC.

The chain recombines TRBV27 with TRBJ1-4, with D hard to call. In germline, CDR1 is MNHEY, CDR2 SMNVEV (reference sequence). The CDR3 runs to 13 residues. The V end was cut by 5 bases, the J end by 7 bases, with 11 bases between. The CDR3, as DNA: TGTGCCAGCAGTCTAAGTGAGAGTGAAAAACTGTTTTTT. Translating it yields CASSLSESEKLFF.

This clone turned up a few times. One end of the junction fails to match germline, which may point to a read error. The genes are TRBV5-4 and TRBJ2-2, with 9 bases fitting TRBD1. This CDR3 is built from 16 residues. Germline CDR1 SGHNT, CDR2 YYREEE (reference sequence). The CDR3 loop is CASSKAGTGNSGELFF. The CDR3 DNA is TGTGCCAGCAGCAAAGCCGGGACAGGGAACTCCGGGGAGCTGTTTTTT.

This clone occurred a few times. This chain joins TRBV6-2 or TRBV6-3 and TRBJ2-1, with D possibly matching TRBD1 (5 bases). The length of the CDR3 is 17 residues. V lost 3 bases to trimming and J lost 3 bases, with 18 bases between them. Germline assignment: CDR1 MNHEY and CDR2 SVGEGT. CDR3 in amino acids: CASSYSPPQGIYNEQFF. In DNA, the CDR3 is TGTGCCAGCAGTTATTCCCCCCCGCAGGGCATCTACAATGAGCAGTTCTTC.

The rearrangement uses TRBV28 and TRBJ1-2; possible D gene TRBD1, 6 bases. V lost 6 bases to trimming and J lost 4 bases, with 15 bases between them. This CDR3 spans 14 amino acids. The germline V gene has CDR1 MDHEN and CDR2 SYDVKM. The CDR3 loop reads CASSLGGGGYGYTF. CDR3 coding DNA: TGTGCCAGCAGCCTAGGGGGGGGAGGCTATGGCTACACCTTC.

The chain couples TRBV5-6 to TRBJ2-1; perhaps TRBD1 as D (6 bases). Trimming left V 0 bases short and J 2 bases short, with 12 bases between. This CDR3 region has 16 residues. Germline CDR1 and CDR2: SGHDT and YYEEEE. Written as DNA, the CDR3 is TGTGCCAGCAGCTTGGGGGGACATATCACCTACAATGAGCAGTTCTTC. Its protein is CASSLGGHITYNEQFF.

V is TRBV6-2 or TRBV6-3 and J is TRBJ2-7; 7 bases fit TRBD1. The CDR3 extends over 16 amino acids. The V segment lost 6 bases and the J segment 4 bases; nucleotides outside the gene matches: 15. Germline values: CDR1 MNHEY, CDR2 SVGEGT. CDR3 sequence (DNA): TGTGCCAGCAGCCGACGGACAGGTCGTGCGATTTACGAGCAGTACTTC. Translation gives CASSRRTGRAIYEQYF.

This clone has just a few counts. This rearrangement joins TRBV11-2 to TRBJ1-5; 7 positions match TRBD1. Germline CDR1 and CDR2: SGHAT and FQNNGV. The CDR3 totals 15 residues. Trimming cost V 0 bases and J 5 bases; bases outside gene matches: 4. The CDR3 sequence: CASSLDQTGYQPQHF. Written as DNA, the CDR3 is TGTGCCAGCAGCTTAGATCAGACAGGGTATCAGCCCCAGCATTTT.

The chain carries TRBV7-9 and TRBJ2-1, with 8 bases matching TRBD2. The CDR3 has 15 amino acids. J gave up 4 bases and V 5 bases, and 7 bases lay outside the gene matches. CDR1 is SEHNR, CDR2 FQNEAQ, per germline (reference sequence). The CDR3 loop reads CASSPGGLRYNEQFF. CDR3 DNA: TGTGCCAGCAGCCCGGGGGGGCTTCGGTACAATGAGCAGTTCTTC.

The chain is built from TRBV25-1 and TRBJ1-2; D remains ambiguous. The CDR3 extends over 13 amino acids. Germline V gene lookup returns CDR1 MGHDK and CDR2 SYGVNS. Trimming pared 5 bases from V and 6 bases from J, leaving 13 bases between. The CDR3 DNA sequence: TGTGCCAGCAGTAGCTCCAACCTCGATGGCTACACCTTC. Translation gives CASSSSNLDGYTF.

The chain employs TRBV6-1 and TRBJ1-5; 12 bases line up with TRBD1. The trim removed 1 base at V and 3 bases at J, leaving 7 bases unmatched. Germline V gene sequence: CDR1 MNHNS, CDR2 SASEGT. The CDR3 contains 18 residues. The chain's CDR3 is CASSEEPGQGAYNQPQHF. The CDR3 DNA reads as TGTGCCAGCAGTGAAGAACCGGGACAGGGGGCCTACAATCAGCCCCAGCATTTT.

J is TRBJ2-5 and V is TRBV13, with TRBD2 matching over 7 bases. This CDR3 has 16 amino acids. Germline V gene sequence: CDR1 PRHDT, CDR2 FYEKMQ (reference sequence). Trimming at V came to 2 bases and at J to 5 bases, leaving 11 bases not matched to a gene. The CDR3 sequence is CASSLKRGSPGETQYF. Here the CDR3 DNA reads TGTGCCAGCAGCTTAAAGCGGGGATCCCCGGGGGAGACCCAGTACTTC.

V usage is TRBV6-5 and J usage is TRBJ1-4; D might be TRBD1 (5 bases). The V end lost 7 bases, the J end lost 6 bases, and 12 bases lay between the germline ends. This CDR3 has 13 residues. The germline gives CDR1 MNHEY, CDR2 SVGAGI. Written as DNA, the CDR3 is TGTGCCAGCAACCTAAGGGGTGATGAAAAACTGTTTTTT. This encodes CASNLRGDEKLFF.

The chain uses TRBV15 and TRBJ1-2, with D perhaps matching TRBD1 (6 bases). With 1 base removed from V and 5 bases from J, the gap between germline ends came to 11 bases. Germline CDR1 is LNHNV and CDR2 is YYDKDF (reference sequence). This CDR3 has 14 amino acids. The CDR3 nucleotides read TGTGCCACCAGCAGAGCCGGGACAAATTATGGCTACACCTTC. It specifies CATSRAGTNYGYTF.

This sequence joins TRBV30 and TRBJ2-1; tentative D call: TRBD1 (6 bases). The CDR3 loop spans 14 amino acids. Per germline, CDR1 GTSNPN and CDR2 SVGIG (reference sequence). Trimming pared 1 base from V and 1 base from J, leaving 8 bases between. The CDR3 protein is CAWSETGSYNEQFF. In nucleotides, the CDR3 is TGTGCCTGGAGTGAAACAGGGTCCTACAATGAGCAGTTCTTC.